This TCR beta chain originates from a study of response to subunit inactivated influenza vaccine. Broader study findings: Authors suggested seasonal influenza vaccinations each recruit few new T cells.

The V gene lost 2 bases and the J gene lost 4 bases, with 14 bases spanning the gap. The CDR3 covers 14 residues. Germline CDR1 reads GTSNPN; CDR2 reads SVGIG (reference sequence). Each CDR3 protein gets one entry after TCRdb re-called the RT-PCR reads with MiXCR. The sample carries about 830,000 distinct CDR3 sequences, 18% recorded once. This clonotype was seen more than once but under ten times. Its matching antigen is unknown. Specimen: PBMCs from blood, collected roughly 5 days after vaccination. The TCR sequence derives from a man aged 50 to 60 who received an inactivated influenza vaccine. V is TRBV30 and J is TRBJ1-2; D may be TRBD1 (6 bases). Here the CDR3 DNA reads TGTGCCTGGAGTTACAGGGTTGGCGGCTATGGCTACACCTTC. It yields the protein CAWSYRVGGYGYTF.